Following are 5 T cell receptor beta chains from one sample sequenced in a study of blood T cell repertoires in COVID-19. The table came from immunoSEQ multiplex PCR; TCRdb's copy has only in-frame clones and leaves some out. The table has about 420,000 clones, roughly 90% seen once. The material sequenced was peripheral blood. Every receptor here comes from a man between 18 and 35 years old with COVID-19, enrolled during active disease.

DNA for the CDR3: TGTGCCAGCAGGTGGGGAGAGGGCCACCATTCACCCCTCCACTTT. It translates to CASRWGEGHHSPLHF. The chain has TRBV5-6 and TRBJ1-6; D is unclear. The CDR3 covers 15 residues. Deletions cut 5 bases from V and 8 bases from J, with 17 bases between. CDR1 and CDR2 from the germline V gene are SGHDT and YYEEEE.

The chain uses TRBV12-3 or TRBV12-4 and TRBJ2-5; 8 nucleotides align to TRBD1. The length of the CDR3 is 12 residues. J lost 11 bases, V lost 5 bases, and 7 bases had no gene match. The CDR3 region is CASSTTGASQYF. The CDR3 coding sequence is TGTGCCAGCAGTACGACAGGGGCGTCTCAGTACTTC.

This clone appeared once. CDR3 sequence: CASSRLTGTTNEKLFF. CDR3 nucleotide sequence: TGTGCCAGCAGCCGACTCACAGGGACCACTAATGAAAAACTGTTTTTT. The chain couples TRBV5-8 to TRBJ1-4, with D possibly being TRBD1 (6 bases). This CDR3 has 16 amino acids. Looked up from germline, CDR1 is SGHTS and CDR2 is YDEGEE. With 4 bases removed from V and 2 bases from J, the gap between germline ends came to 15 bases. The complete variable domain, with remaining parts taken from reference TRBV5-8 and TRBJ1-4, reads EAGVTQSPTHLIKTRGQQATLRCSPISGHTSVYWYQQALGLGLQFLLWYDEGEERNRGNFPPRFSGRQFPNYSSELNVNALELEDSALYLCASSRLTGTTNEKLFFGSGTQLSVL.

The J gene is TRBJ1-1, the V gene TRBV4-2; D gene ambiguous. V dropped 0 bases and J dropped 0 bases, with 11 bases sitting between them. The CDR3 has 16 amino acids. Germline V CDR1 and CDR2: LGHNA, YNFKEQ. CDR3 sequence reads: CASSQDQSGVNTEAFF. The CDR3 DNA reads TGTGCCAGCAGCCAAGATCAAAGTGGAGTGAACACTGAAGCTTTCTTT.

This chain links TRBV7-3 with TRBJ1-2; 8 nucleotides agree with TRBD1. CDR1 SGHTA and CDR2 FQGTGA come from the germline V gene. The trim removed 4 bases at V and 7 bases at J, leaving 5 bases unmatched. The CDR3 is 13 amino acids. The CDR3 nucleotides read TGTGCCAGCAGCTCGACAGGGGAAGGTGGCTACACCTTC. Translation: CASSSTGEGGYTF. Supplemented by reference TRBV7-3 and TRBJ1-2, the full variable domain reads GAGVSQTPSNKVTEKGKYVELRCDPISGHTALYWYRQSLGQGPEFLIYFQGTGAADDSGLPNDRFFAVRPEGSVSTLKIQRTERGDSAVYLCASSSTGEGGYTFGSGTRLTVV.